This T cell receptor (beta chain) appears in the sequencing data of a study of blood T cell repertoires in COVID-19. Turning to the study itself: The United States, Italy and Spain provided the acute and convalescent COVID-19 samples. Sample material is recorded as cDNA or gDNA derived from T cells, B-cell-depleted T cells, or PBMCs.

Authors' methods: Amplification of reference gene primers provided the estimated nucleated cell counts. Data came from immunoSEQ multiplex PCR; TCRdb stores just in-frame clones and leaves some out. V and J calls and clone size are copied from that table; D and trimming were computed from the DNA. The repertoire consists of around 100,000 clones, with approximately 90% occurring once and the leading ten covering 5.1%. Germline V CDR1 and CDR2: LNHNV, YYDKDF (reference sequence). The CDR3 runs 14 residues. The V and J ends lost 5 bases and 0 bases respectively, with 9 bases between them. This clone showed up just a few times.

The V call is TRBV15, the J call TRBJ2-3; no clear D gene. The source material was peripheral blood. This TCR came from a man aged 50-60 years with acute or convalescent COVID-19. In DNA, the CDR3 is TGTGCCACCAGCTCGAGAGATAGCACAGATACGCAGTATTTT. Translation gives CATSSRDSTDTQYF.